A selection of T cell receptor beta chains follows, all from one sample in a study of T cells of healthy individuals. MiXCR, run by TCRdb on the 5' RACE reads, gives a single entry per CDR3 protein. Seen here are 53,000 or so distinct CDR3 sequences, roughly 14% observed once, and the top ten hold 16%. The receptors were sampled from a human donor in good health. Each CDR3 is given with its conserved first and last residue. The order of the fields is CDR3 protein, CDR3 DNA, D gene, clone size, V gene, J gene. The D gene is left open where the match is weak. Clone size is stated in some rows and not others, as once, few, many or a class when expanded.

CASSHPDRLGTQYF	TGCGCCAGCAGCCATCCCGACAGGTTGGGGACCCAGTACTTC	NA	NA	TRBV4-3	TRBJ2-5
CSARVASGGGTGELFF	TGCAGTGCTAGAGTGGCTAGCGGGGGTGGAACCGGGGAGCTGTTTTTT	TRBD2	many	TRBV20-1	TRBJ2-2
CASSFSTQGYNEQFF	TGCGCCAGCAGTTTTTCGACACAGGGCTACAATGAGCAGTTCTTC	NA	many	TRBV5-1	TRBJ2-1
CASSPGTSSKTQYF	TGTGCCAGCAGTCCCGGGACTAGCAGCAAGACCCAGTACTTC	TRBD2	many	TRBV12-3/TRBV12-4	TRBJ2-5
CASSIDRGSEKLFF	TGTGCCAGCAGCATCGACAGGGGGAGTGAAAAACTGTTTTTT	TRBD1	many	TRBV7-2	TRBJ1-4
CASTPRSPAGVPGELFF	TGTGCCAGCACCCCTAGGTCCCCAGCGGGAGTACCCGGGGAGCTGTTTTTT	TRBD2	many	TRBV2	TRBJ2-2
CSAKPGAGTGELFF	TGCAGTGCTAAGCCAGGGGCTGGCACCGGGGAGCTGTTTTTT	NA	many	TRBV20-1	TRBJ2-2
CASTSRQGDNTGELFF	TGTGCCAGCACCTCCCGACAGGGGGATAACACCGGGGAGCTGTTTTTT	TRBD1	many	TRBV6-2/TRBV6-3	TRBJ2-2
CASSIEQDYGYTF	TGTGCCAGTAGTATCGAGCAGGACTATGGCTACACCTTC	NA	many	TRBV19	TRBJ1-2
CASSLEGGPGVTQYF	TGTGCCAGCAGCTTGGAGGGGGGGCCTGGGGTTACGCAGTATTTT	NA	NA	TRBV5-8	TRBJ2-3
CASSLVTGPTVELFF	TGTGCCAGCAGCTTGGTGACGGGACCCACCGTGGAGCTGTTTTTT	NA	few	TRBV5-8	TRBJ2-2
CATSDPGLATYSYNEQFF	TGTGCCACCAGTGATCCGGGACTAGCGACCTATTCCTACAATGAGCAGTTCTTC	TRBD2	few	TRBV24-1	TRBJ2-1
CASSYNRGETQYF	TGTGCCAGCAGCTACAACAGGGGGGAGACCCAGTACTTC	TRBD1	few	TRBV7-2	TRBJ2-5
CASSQDSLNYEQYF	TGCGCCAGCAGCCAAGATTCACTGAATTACGAGCAGTACTTC	NA	NA	TRBV4-3	TRBJ2-7
CASSRRTIQETQYF	TGTGCCAGCAGCCGCCGGACTATTCAAGAGACCCAGTACTTC	NA	many	TRBV7-2	TRBJ2-5
CASSGDRGIRTEAFF	TGTGCCAGCAGCGGGGACAGGGGGATAAGGACTGAAGCTTTCTTT	TRBD1	many	TRBV9	TRBJ1-1
CASRLRAGTEAFF	TGTGCCAGCAGGCTAAGGGCGGGCACTGAAGCTTTCTTT	NA	NA	TRBV6-2/TRBV6-3	TRBJ1-1
CASSGDRSSYNSPLHF	TGTGCCAGCAGCGGGGACCGAAGCTCCTATAATTCACCCCTCCACTTT	NA	NA	TRBV2	TRBJ1-6
CSGRLAVRNEQFF	TGCAGTGGAAGACTAGCGGTACGCAATGAGCAGTTCTTC	TRBD2	NA	TRBV20-1	TRBJ2-1
CASSSSGLAGECTDTQYF	TGTGCCAGCAGCTCCTCAGGACTAGCGGGGGAGTGCACAGATACGCAGTATTTT	TRBD2	many	TRBV7-3	TRBJ2-3
CASSLAGGGEQYF	TGTGCCAGCAGTCTTGCCGGGGGGGGCGAGCAGTACTTC	TRBD2	many	TRBV6-1	TRBJ2-7
CASSFSKQDTQYF	TGTGCCAGCAGTTTTTCAAAACAAGATACGCAGTATTTT	NA	many	TRBV6-5	TRBJ2-3
CASSDDRGSDTQYF	TGCGCCAGCAGCGACGACAGGGGGTCAGATACGCAGTATTTT	TRBD1	NA	TRBV5-1	TRBJ2-3
CASSSRAAGQETQYF	TGTGCCAGCAGCTCGCGGGCCGCGGGTCAAGAGACCCAGTACTTC	NA	few	TRBV7-8	TRBJ2-5
CASSYGGSISGANVLTF	TGTGCCAGCAGTTACGGCGGGTCCATCTCTGGGGCCAACGTCCTGACTTTC	NA	many	TRBV6-6	TRBJ2-6
CASSHPGGREAPQETQYF	TGCGCCAGCAGCCACCCCGGCGGTCGGGAGGCCCCTCAAGAGACCCAGTACTTC	TRBD2	NA	TRBV4-1	TRBJ2-5
CSVRPYNEQFF	TGCAGCGTACGGCCTTACAATGAGCAGTTCTTC	NA	many	TRBV29-1	TRBJ2-1
CASSQEVQGNQPQHF	TGTGCCAGCAGCCAAGAGGTACAGGGTAATCAGCCCCAGCATTTT	NA	NA	TRBV3-2	TRBJ1-5
CASSAQRYNEQFF	TGTGCCAGTAGTGCTCAGAGATACAATGAGCAGTTCTTC	NA	many	TRBV19	TRBJ2-1
CASSSGVAGGTDTQYF	TGTGCCAGCAGTTCTGGAGTAGCGGGGGGCACAGATACGCAGTATTTT	TRBD2	NA	TRBV6-5	TRBJ2-3
CASSSTVEVYGYTF	TGTGCCAGCAGCTCCACTGTGGAGGTCTATGGCTACACCTTC	NA	many	TRBV7-9	TRBJ1-2
CASSLMAGEAFF	TGTGCCAGCAGCTTAATGGCAGGCGAAGCTTTCTTT	NA	many	TRBV7-6	TRBJ1-1
CASSSAQDSYSYEQYF	TGTGCCAGCAGCTCCGCCCAGGACAGTTACTCCTACGAGCAGTACTTC	NA	many	TRBV7-8	TRBJ2-7
CASTLAGGEQYF	TGTGCCAGCACCCTCGCGGGAGGCGAGCAGTACTTC	TRBD2	many	TRBV12-3/TRBV12-4	TRBJ2-7
CSARVNWGEGYTF	TGCAGTGCTAGAGTTAATTGGGGGGAAGGCTACACCTTC	NA	many	TRBV20-1	TRBJ1-2
CASSEGSSYNSPLHF	TGTGCCAGTAGTGAGGGGAGCTCCTATAATTCACCCCTCCACTTT	NA	many	TRBV19	TRBJ1-6
CASRGPFTDTQYF	TGTGCCAGCAGGGGACCATTCACAGATACGCAGTATTTT	NA	NA	TRBV6-5	TRBJ2-3
CAWEGRFF	TGTGCCTGGGAGGGACGGTTCTTC	NA	many	TRBV30	TRBJ2-1
CSVLNTGGTASTDTQYF	TGCAGCGTCCTTAATACAGGGGGTACTGCTAGCACAGATACGCAGTATTTT	TRBD1	many	TRBV29-1	TRBJ2-3
CASSLVASGSEQYF	TGTGCCAGCAGCTTGGTAGCTAGCGGGAGCGAGCAGTACTTC	TRBD2	many	TRBV5-6	TRBJ2-7
CSARGAGEETQYF	TGCAGTGCTAGAGGGGCGGGAGAAGAGACCCAGTACTTC	TRBD2	NA	TRBV20-1	TRBJ2-5
CASSPVGGYTF	TGTGCCAGCAGCCCGGTGGGCGGCTACACCTTC	NA	many	TRBV5-8	TRBJ1-2
CASREGENTGELFF	TGTGCCAGCAGGGAGGGGGAGAACACCGGGGAGCTGTTTTTT	NA	few	TRBV2	TRBJ2-2
CASSQSPTVEQYF	TGTGCCAGCAGCCAATCCCCGACGGTTGAGCAGTACTTC	NA	NA	TRBV3-1	TRBJ2-7
CATSDYREVGYTF	TGTGCCACCAGTGATTATAGGGAAGTAGGCTACACCTTC	NA	NA	TRBV24-1	TRBJ1-2
CSVESQGAGNEQFF	TGCAGCGTTGAATCACAGGGGGCCGGGAATGAGCAGTTCTTC	TRBD1	many	TRBV29-1	TRBJ2-1
CASSIRGTVQETQYF	TGTGCCAGTAGTATACGGGGGACAGTCCAAGAGACCCAGTACTTC	NA	NA	TRBV19	TRBJ2-5
CASSTTNRAEKAFF	TGTGCCAGTAGTACAACCAACAGGGCCGAAAAAGCTTTCTTT	NA	NA	TRBV19	TRBJ1-1
CSAREGGREQYF	TGCAGTGCTAGAGAGGGGGGCCGCGAGCAGTACTTC	NA	NA	TRBV20-1	TRBJ2-7
CASSLVYPSGGNEQFF	TGTGCCAGCAGCTTAGTTTATCCTTCGGGGGGCAATGAGCAGTTCTTC	TRBD2	many	TRBV7-2	TRBJ2-1
CSARDQSREQYF	TGCAGTGCTAGAGATCAAAGTCGCGAGCAGTACTTC	NA	few	TRBV20-1	TRBJ2-7
CASTQERGMGTDTQYF	TGTGCCAGCACCCAAGAGCGGGGGATGGGCACAGATACGCAGTATTTT	TRBD2	few	TRBV6-1	TRBJ2-3
CASSRGGPSTDTQYF	TGTGCCAGCAGCCGCGGGGGTCCCAGCACAGATACGCAGTATTTT	TRBD2	few	TRBV7-7	TRBJ2-3
CASSSLMNTEAFF	TGTGCCAGCAGCTCCCTCATGAACACTGAAGCTTTCTTT	NA	many	TRBV5-4	TRBJ1-1
CSVEGQDAFIYGYTF	TGCAGCGTTGAGGGCCAGGACGCTTTCATCTATGGCTACACCTTC	NA	few	TRBV29-1	TRBJ1-2